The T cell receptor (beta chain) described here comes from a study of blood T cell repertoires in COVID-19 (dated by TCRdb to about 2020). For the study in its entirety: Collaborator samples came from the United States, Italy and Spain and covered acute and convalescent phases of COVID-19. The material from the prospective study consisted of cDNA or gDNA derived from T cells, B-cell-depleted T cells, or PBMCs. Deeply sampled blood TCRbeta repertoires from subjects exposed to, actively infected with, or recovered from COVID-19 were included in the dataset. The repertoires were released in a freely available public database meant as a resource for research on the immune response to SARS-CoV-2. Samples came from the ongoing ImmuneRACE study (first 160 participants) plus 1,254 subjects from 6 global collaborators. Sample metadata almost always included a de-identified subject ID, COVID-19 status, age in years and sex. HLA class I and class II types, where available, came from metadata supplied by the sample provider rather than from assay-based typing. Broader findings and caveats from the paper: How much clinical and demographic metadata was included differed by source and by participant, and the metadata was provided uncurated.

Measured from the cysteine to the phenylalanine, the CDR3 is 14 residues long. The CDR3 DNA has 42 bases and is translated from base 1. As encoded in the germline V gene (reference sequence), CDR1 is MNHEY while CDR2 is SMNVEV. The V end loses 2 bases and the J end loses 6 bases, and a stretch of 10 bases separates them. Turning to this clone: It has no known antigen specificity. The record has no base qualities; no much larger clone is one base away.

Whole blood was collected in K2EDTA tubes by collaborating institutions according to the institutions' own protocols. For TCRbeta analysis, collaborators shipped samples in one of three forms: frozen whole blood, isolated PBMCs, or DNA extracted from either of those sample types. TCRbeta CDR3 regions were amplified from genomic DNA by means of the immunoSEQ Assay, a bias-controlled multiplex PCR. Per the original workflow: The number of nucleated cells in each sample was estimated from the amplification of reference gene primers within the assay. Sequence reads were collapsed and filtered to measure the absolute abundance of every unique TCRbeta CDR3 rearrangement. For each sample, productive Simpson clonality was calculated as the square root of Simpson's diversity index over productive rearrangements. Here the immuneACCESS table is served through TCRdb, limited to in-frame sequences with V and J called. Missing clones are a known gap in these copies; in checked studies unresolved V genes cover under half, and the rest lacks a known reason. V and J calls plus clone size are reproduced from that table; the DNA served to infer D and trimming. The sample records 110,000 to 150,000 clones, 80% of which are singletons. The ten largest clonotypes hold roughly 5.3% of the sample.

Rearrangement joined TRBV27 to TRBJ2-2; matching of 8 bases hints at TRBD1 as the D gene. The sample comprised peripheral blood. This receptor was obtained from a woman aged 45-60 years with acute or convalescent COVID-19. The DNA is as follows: TGTGCCAGCAGTTTAACAGGGGGGGCCGGGGAGCTGTTTTTT. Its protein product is CASSLTGGAGELFF.